These 31 T cell receptor beta chains share one sample of origin, sequenced in a study of cytomegalovirus exposure and HLA in healthy donors (dated by TCRdb to 2016 to 2017). Library construction relied on the immunoSEQ multiplex PCR assay. A mixture of 60 forward primers for TCR Vbeta segments and 13 reverse primers for TCR Jbeta segments was used in the multiplex PCR. TCRdb's version of the immuneACCESS table is confined to in-frame rearrangements and falls short of the full clone set. An unresolved V gene accounts for under half of the shortfall where checked; the remainder is of unknown origin. In this sample the table shows some 150,000 clones, roughly 9.7% of which occur a single time. The top ten hold about 1.9% of the sample. Sequencing was performed on PBMCs. The receptors originated from a man aged 50 or older in good health and CMV-seronegative.

This clone was found a few times. The chain carries TRBV5-5 and TRBJ1-5; TRBD1 aligns across 11 bases. The germline V gene encodes CDR1 SGHKS and CDR2 YYEKEE (reference sequence). The CDR3 is made up of 16 amino acids. V lost 0 bases, J lost 5 bases, and 4 bases stayed unmatched. CDR3 sequence (DNA): TGTGCCAGCAGCTTGGAGCCGGGACAGGGGGATCAGCCCCAGCATTTT. Translation: CASSLEPGQGDQPQHF.

The J gene is TRBJ2-2, the V gene TRBV5-1, with TRBD2 as a possible D gene (7 bases). The V gene's germline CDR1 is SGHRS and CDR2 YFSETQ. The V and J ends lost 4 bases and 2 bases respectively, with 18 bases between them. This CDR3 spans 17 amino acids. CDR3 bases: TGCGCCAGCAGCCCCCCGGGGGGCGGGGTCAACACCGGGGAGCTGTTTTTT. It is translated as CASSPPGGGVNTGELFF.

This clone was recorded a few times. J is TRBJ2-1 and V is TRBV19, with 7 bases matching TRBD1. Looked up from germline, CDR1 is LNHDA and CDR2 is SQIVND (reference sequence). CDR3 size: 13 residues. The V gene end was trimmed by 4 bases and the J gene end by 6 bases; junction bases not matched to a gene: 3. In DNA form, the CDR3 reads TGTGCCAGTAGTAGGGACAGACGCAATGAGCAGTTCTTC. As protein: CASSRDRRNEQFF.

This clone was counted between two and nine times. The chain uses TRBV18 and TRBJ2-5; D remains unclear. Trimming cost V 2 bases and J 2 bases, with 6 bases left between them. This CDR3 is built from 13 residues. Germline values: CDR1 KGHSH, CDR2 LQKENI. CDR3 DNA sequence: TGTGCCAGCTCACCAGCGTCACAAGAGACCCAGTACTTC. Amino acid sequence: CASSPASQETQYF.

This clone was seen a single time. The chain uses TRBV2 and TRBJ2-5; 8 bases are a match to TRBD2. The CDR3 runs to 15 residues. Germline V gives CDR1 SNHLY, CDR2 FYNNEI. Losses at the gene ends were 2 bases for V and 9 bases for J; bases not matched to a gene: 11. CDR3 DNA: TGTGCCAGCAGTGAAATGCGGGGGGCTCCCGTGGCCCAGTACTTC. Translation: CASSEMRGAPVAQYF.

This clone has just a few counts. The CDR3 bases are TGTGCCTGGAGCCGCGGACTAGCGGGGGAAGCGTACTTC. Translating gives CAWSRGLAGEAYF. V gene TRBV30 combines with J gene TRBJ2-7, with 13 bases matching TRBD2. The CDR3 extends over 13 amino acids. J was trimmed by 12 bases and V by 3 bases; bases with no gene match: 8. The V gene's germline CDR1 is GTSNPN and CDR2 SVGIG (reference sequence).

The chain carries TRBV28 and TRBJ2-7; perhaps TRBD1 as D (5 bases). The germline V and J ends were trimmed by 6 bases and 5 bases, with 17 bases remaining between them. The germline gives CDR1 MDHEN, CDR2 SYDVKM. There are 14 residues in the CDR3. As DNA, the CDR3 is TGTGCCAGCAGAACCCAGGGAAGGGCAAACGAGCAGTACTTC. Protein: CASRTQGRANEQYF.

This clone was picked up a small number of times. The V and J genes are TRBV10-1 and TRBJ1-2; D remains unclear. The CDR3 has 12 residues. Trimming took off 3 bases at V and 6 bases at J, with 8 bases between the two ends. Germline loops: CDR1 WNHNN, CDR2 SYGVQD (reference sequence). The CDR3 region is CASSDGYDGYTF. The CDR3 DNA reads TGCGCCAGCAGTGACGGGTATGATGGCTACACCTTC.

This clone was detected a few times. The chain combines TRBV2 with TRBJ2-1, with 11 bases that match TRBD2. The CDR3 runs 17 residues. After removal of 8 bases from V and 4 bases from J, the junction contained 13 bases not matched to a gene. Germline CDR1 SNHLY, CDR2 FYNNEI. CDR3 nucleotides: TGTGCCAGCGTTGAGGGAGGACTAGCGGGCCGGTACAATGAGCAGTTCTTC. Its translation is CASVEGGLAGRYNEQFF.

This clone was recorded a few times. This chain uses TRBV30 with TRBJ2-2, with D possibly matching TRBD1 (10 bases). The germline V gene encodes CDR1 GTSNPN and CDR2 SVGIG (reference sequence). The CDR3 length is 18 residues. Trimming took off 3 bases at V and 6 bases at J, with 26 bases between the two ends. The CDR3 nucleotides read TGTGCCTGGAGAGCCCTGGGACAGGGGACTAGCCGGCCCGGGGAGCTGTTTTTT. Translating gives CAWRALGQGTSRPGELFF.

A few counts support this clone. The rearrangement joins TRBV7-9 to TRBJ1-1; D possibly corresponds to TRBD1 (6 bases). Germline V gives CDR1 SEHNR, CDR2 FQNEAQ (reference sequence). V lost 1 base to trimming and J lost 8 bases, with 11 bases between them. This CDR3 contains 13 residues. This chain's CDR3 is CASSLEGDLEAFF. CDR3 DNA: TGTGCCAGCAGCTTAGAGGGGGATTTGGAAGCTTTCTTT.

The V call is TRBV30, the J call TRBJ2-7, with no clear D. The CDR3 is 13 residues long. CDR1 is GTSNPN, CDR2 SVGIG, per germline (reference sequence). Trimming took 7 bases from V and 4 from J, leaving 17 bases between them. This chain's CDR3 is CASTPLETYEQYF. The CDR3 DNA reads TGTGCCTCTACCCCTTTAGAAACTTACGAGCAGTACTTC.

This clone turned up a few times. The chain is built from TRBV4-1 and TRBJ1-2; D may be TRBD1 (6 bases). In germline, CDR1 is MGHRA, CDR2 YSYEKL. Trimming took 0 bases from V and 4 from J, leaving 9 bases between them. This CDR3 region has 14 residues. DNA of the CDR3: TGCGCCAGCAGCCAAGAAACAGGGCCCTATGGCTACACCTTC. Translation gives CASSQETGPYGYTF.

The chain recombines TRBV19 with TRBJ2-7; 11 bases are a match to TRBD2. The CDR3 sequence is 15 residues long. The germline V gene encodes CDR1 LNHDA and CDR2 SQIVND (reference sequence). V lost 0 bases to trimming and J lost 12 bases; unmatched junction nucleotides: 10. In DNA form, the CDR3 reads TGTGCCAGTAGTATAGACTCGGCTAGCGGGAGGAATATGTACTTC. This encodes CASSIDSASGRNMYF. The whole variable domain, filled in from reference TRBV19 and TRBJ2-7, reads DGGITQSPKYLFRKEGQNVTLSCEQNLNHDAMYWYRQDPGQGLRLIYYSQIVNDFQKGDIAEGYSVSREKKESFPLTVTSAQKNPTAFYLCASSIDSASGRNMYFGPGTRLTVT.

The chain is built from TRBV19 and TRBJ1-1; D is perhaps TRBD1 (5 bases). V lost 6 bases, J lost 3 bases, and 11 bases lay in between. The CDR3 runs to 13 residues. Germline CDR1 LNHDA, CDR2 SQIVND (reference sequence). The CDR3 nucleotides are TGTGCCAGTAGCAGGGTGGTCTACACTGAAGCTTTCTTT. It is translated as CASSRVVYTEAFF.

The rearrangement links TRBV4-1 to TRBJ2-7; TRBD2 agrees at 14 bases. The CDR3 is 18 residues long. After removal of 4 bases from V and 0 bases from J, the junction contained 8 bases not matched to a gene. The germline CDR1 and CDR2 sequences are MGHRA and YSYEKL. The CDR3 protein is CASSLRTSGGPSSYEQYF. The CDR3 DNA follows: TGCGCCAGCAGCCTTCGGACTAGCGGGGGGCCTAGCTCCTACGAGCAGTACTTC.

In this sample, this clone turned up a few times. The gene calls are TRBV29-1 and TRBJ1-3; tentative D call: TRBD1 (6 bases). Germline CDR1 is SQVTM and CDR2 is ANQGSEA. V was cut by 6 bases and J by 0 bases, with 12 bases left in between. CDR3 length: 14 residues. For the CDR3, the DNA is TGCAGCGTGTCGGACAGTCTCTCTGGAAACACCATATATTTT. Its protein is CSVSDSLSGNTIYF.

The chain has TRBV6-1 and TRBJ2-7, with D perhaps TRBD1 (5 bases). The CDR3 spans 16 residues. Germline CDR1 is MNHNS and CDR2 is SASEGT. The ends were cut back, 4 bases at V and 8 bases at J, with 24 bases in the middle. The CDR3 DNA reads as TGTGCCAGCAGTGGGGGATCCAGAGACAGCTCTACGAAGCAGTACTTC. Translating gives CASSGGSRDSSTKQYF.

This clone was detected only a few times. The rearrangement joins TRBV7-2 to TRBJ2-6; TRBD1 agrees at 10 bases. This CDR3 is built from 16 residues. The V segment lost 5 bases and the J segment 2 bases; nucleotides outside the gene matches: 3. Germline loops: CDR1 SGHTA, CDR2 FQGNSA. The CDR3 sequence: CASSQGQGTGANVLTF. In DNA form, the CDR3 reads TGTGCCAGCAGCCAGGGACAGGGGACTGGGGCCAACGTCCTGACTTTC.

This sequence joins TRBV28 and TRBJ1-2, with D tentatively TRBD1 (5 bases). The length of the CDR3 is 14 residues. The V gene's germline CDR1 is MDHEN and CDR2 SYDVKM. Trimming pared 6 bases from V and 2 bases from J, leaving 13 bases between. CDR3 protein: CASRNTGENYGYTF. The DNA for the CDR3 is TGTGCCAGCAGAAATACAGGTGAAAACTATGGCTACACCTTC.

This chain joins TRBV4-1 and TRBJ1-1; D call uncertain. Germline V CDR1 and CDR2: MGHRA, YSYEKL. The CDR3 is made up of 14 amino acids. Trimming left V 1 base short and J 2 bases short, with 8 bases between. CDR3 bases: TGCGCCAGCAGCCAAGGGGAGAGAAACACTGAAGCTTTCTTT. Its translation is CASSQGERNTEAFF.

The chain links TRBV30 to TRBJ2-7, with TRBD2 matching 12 bases. The CDR3 has 16 amino acids. CDR1 GTSNPN and CDR2 SVGIG come from the germline V gene (reference sequence). After removal of 2 bases from V and 0 bases from J, the junction contained 5 bases not matched to a gene. The CDR3 sequence is CAWSPRTSGVSYEQYF. DNA for the CDR3: TGTGCCTGGAGTCCTCGGACTAGCGGGGTCTCCTACGAGCAGTACTTC.

This clone was picked up a small number of times. V is TRBV6-5 and J is TRBJ1-2; 9 nucleotides match TRBD1. CDR1 and CDR2 from the germline V gene are MNHEY and SVGAGI. The junction had 5 bases not matched to a gene; V was cut back by 0 bases and J by 6 bases. This CDR3 region has 15 residues. The CDR3 loop is CASSYSTGGSDGYTF. The CDR3 nucleotides read TGTGCCAGCAGTTACTCGACAGGGGGAAGCGATGGCTACACCTTC.

This clone showed up just a few times. The chain recombines TRBV7-3 with TRBJ1-6; TRBD1 aligns across 8 bases. The CDR3 is 13 amino acids. The germline V gene has CDR1 SGHTA and CDR2 FQGTGA. J gave up 9 bases and V 4 bases, and 2 bases lay outside the gene matches. DNA for the CDR3: TGTGCCAGCAGCTCGACAGGGGTTTCACCCCTCCACTTT. Protein: CASSSTGVSPLHF. Looking up the rest from reference TRBV7-3 and TRBJ1-6 gives the full variable domain: GAGVSQTPSNKVTEKGKYVELRCDPISGHTALYWYRQSLGQGPEFLIYFQGTGAADDSGLPNDRFFAVRPEGSVSTLKIQRTERGDSAVYLCASSSTGVSPLHFGNGTRLTVT.

The chain combines TRBV6-5 with TRBJ1-1, with D possibly TRBD1 on 5 matching bases. Germline V gene sequence: CDR1 MNHEY, CDR2 SVGAGI. The CDR3 runs 14 residues. Trimming removed 0 bases at V and 10 bases at J, with 15 bases between. The DNA for the CDR3 is TGTGCCAGCAGTTACTCGAGGGCTCGGGGGGTAGCTTTCTTT. This codes for CASSYSRARGVAFF.

This clone was detected a few times. This sequence joins TRBV5-1 and TRBJ2-7, with TRBD1 as a possible D gene (6 bases). V was clipped by 0 bases and J by 4 bases, with 11 bases between them. CDR1 and CDR2 (germline): SGHRS, YFSETQ. This CDR3 comprises 14 residues. The CDR3 DNA follows: TGCGCCAGCAGCTTGGCGAACAGGGAATACGAGCAGTACTTC. Protein sequence: CASSLANREYEQYF.

The chain has TRBV7-9 and TRBJ1-5, with D unresolved. The CDR3 loop spans 13 amino acids. Germline V gives CDR1 SEHNR, CDR2 FQNEAQ (reference sequence). V lost 1 base to trimming and J lost 6 bases, with 7 bases between them. CDR3 sequence reads: CASSLVGSQPQHF. CDR3 sequence (DNA): TGTGCCAGCAGCTTAGTAGGGAGTCAGCCCCAGCATTTT.

This chain joins TRBV5-1 and TRBJ2-1; 10 positions agree with TRBD2. Per the germline V gene, CDR1 is SGHRS and CDR2 is YFSETQ. The CDR3 is made up of 18 amino acids. V shed 0 bases and J 5 bases; nucleotides not matched to a gene: 11. CDR3 protein: CASSLARLLAGRNNEQFF. For the CDR3, the DNA is TGCGCCAGCAGCTTGGCAAGGCTACTAGCGGGAAGAAACAATGAGCAGTTCTTC.

This sequence joins TRBV11-2 and TRBJ1-1, with D hard to call. Per germline, CDR1 SGHAT and CDR2 FQNNGV. The CDR3 runs to 14 residues. Trimming removed 4 bases at V and 7 bases at J, with 16 bases between. The CDR3 is CASSSVRSTGEAFF. CDR3 in DNA: TGTGCCAGCAGCTCAGTCAGGTCGACCGGTGAAGCTTTCTTT.

The V call is TRBV10-2, the J call TRBJ1-5; a possible D gene is TRBD1 (5 bases). Germline assignment: CDR1 WSHSY and CDR2 SAAADI. The ends were cut back, 0 bases at V and 1 base at J, with 7 bases in the middle. CDR3 length: 15 residues. CDR3 region: CASSESGGSNQPQHF. CDR3 sequence (DNA): TGCGCCAGCAGTGAGTCGGGGGGGAGCAATCAGCCCCAGCATTTT.

The V and J genes are TRBV18 and TRBJ2-3, with D unresolved. The germline V gene encodes CDR1 KGHSH and CDR2 LQKENI. The CDR3 has 14 residues. The V end was cut by 2 bases, the J end by 2 bases, with 8 bases between. DNA for the CDR3: TGTGCCAGCTCACCAGCGGTAACCACAGATACGCAGTATTTT. This translates into CASSPAVTTDTQYF.